This T cell receptor (beta chain) comes out of a study of blood T cell repertoires in COVID-19. Study in general: Acute and convalescent COVID-19 samples came from the United States, Italy and Spain. PBMCs, B-cell-depleted T cells, or T cells provided the cDNA or gDNA that made up the material.

The germline V gene encodes CDR1 LNHDA and CDR2 SQIVND (reference sequence). The CDR3 length is 16 residues. Trimming shortened V by 7 bases and J by 0 bases, and 13 bases separated the two germline ends. This clone turned up a few times. Some clones are missing from TCRdb's copy, which holds only in-frame ones; the method was immunoSEQ multiplex PCR. The data hold 250,000 to 300,000 clones, with approximately 91% observed a single time. Participants were aged about 18 to 95 years, lived in 24 US areas, and enrolled virtually. In assigning cohorts, the study relied on participant-reported clinical history.

This sequence was found in a woman aged 40 to 50 with acute COVID-19. The chain is built from TRBV19 and TRBJ1-6; D gene unclear. What was sequenced was PBMCs or T cells enriched from blood (not recorded which). The CDR3 is CASTDGWSSYNSPLHF. The CDR3 region has the DNA TGTGCCAGTACCGATGGGTGGAGCTCCTATAATTCACCCCTCCACTTT.